The T cell receptor (beta chain) under discussion was sequenced for a study of blood T cell repertoires in COVID-19. Study summary: In each case, the material was cDNA or gDNA derived from T cells, B-cell-depleted T cells, or PBMCs.

Authors' methods: Reference gene primer amplification gave nucleated cell count estimates. Assay: immunoSEQ multiplex PCR; the TCRdb copy retains only in-frame clones and omits some. The V and J calls and clone size are taken from that table; D and trimming were inferred from the DNA. The sample lists approximately 46,000 clones, around nine tenths occurring once. This CDR3 has 14 residues. Per germline, CDR1 WNHNN and CDR2 SYGVQD (reference sequence). With V trimmed by 3 bases and J by 13 bases, 5 bases remained unmatched. The material sequenced was peripheral blood. The origin of this receptor is a man aged 55 to 70 with active or convalescent COVID-19. V is TRBV10-1 and J is TRBJ2-1; TRBD2 aligns across 14 bases. The CDR3 protein is CASSESGLAGEQFF. The CDR3 nucleotides are TGCGCCAGCAGTGAATCGGGACTAGCGGGGGAACAGTTCTTC.